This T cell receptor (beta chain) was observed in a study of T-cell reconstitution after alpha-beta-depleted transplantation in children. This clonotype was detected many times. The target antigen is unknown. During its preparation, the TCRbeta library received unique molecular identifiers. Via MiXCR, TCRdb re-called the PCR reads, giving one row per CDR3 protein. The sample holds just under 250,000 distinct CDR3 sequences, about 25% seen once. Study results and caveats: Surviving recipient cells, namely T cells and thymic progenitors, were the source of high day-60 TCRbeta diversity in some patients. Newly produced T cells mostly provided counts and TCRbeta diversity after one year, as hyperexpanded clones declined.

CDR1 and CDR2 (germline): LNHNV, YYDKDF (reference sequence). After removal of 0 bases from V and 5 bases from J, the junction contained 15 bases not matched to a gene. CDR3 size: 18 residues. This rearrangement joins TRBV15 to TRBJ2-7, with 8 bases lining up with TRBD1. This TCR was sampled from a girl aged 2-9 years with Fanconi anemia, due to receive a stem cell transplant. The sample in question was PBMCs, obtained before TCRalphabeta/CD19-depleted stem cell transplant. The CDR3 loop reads CATSRDLAAKDRADEQYF. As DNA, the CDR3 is TGTGCCACCAGCAGAGATCTCGCTGCCAAGGACAGGGCGGACGAGCAGTACTTC. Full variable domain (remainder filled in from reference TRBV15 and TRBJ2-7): DAMVIQNPRYQVTQFGKPVTLSCSQTLNHNVMYWYQQKSSQAPKLLFHYYDKDFNNEADTPDNFQSRRPNTSFCFLDIRSPGLGDTAMYLCATSRDLAAKDRADEQYFGPGTRLTVT.